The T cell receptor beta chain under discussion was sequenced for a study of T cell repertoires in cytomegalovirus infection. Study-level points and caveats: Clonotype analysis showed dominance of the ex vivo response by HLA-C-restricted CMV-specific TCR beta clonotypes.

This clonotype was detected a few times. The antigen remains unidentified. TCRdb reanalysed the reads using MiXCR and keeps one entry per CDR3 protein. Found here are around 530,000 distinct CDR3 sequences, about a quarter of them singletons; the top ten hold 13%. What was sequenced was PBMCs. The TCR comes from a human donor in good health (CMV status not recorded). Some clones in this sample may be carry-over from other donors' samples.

CDR3 residues: CASSMSRGTYNEQFF. The DNA of the CDR3 is TGTGCCAGTAGTATGTCGCGGGGGACCTACAATGAGCAGTTCTTC. The V gene is TRBV19, the J gene TRBJ2-1; 7 nucleotides agree with TRBD2. This CDR3 spans 15 amino acids. Germline loops: CDR1 LNHDA, CDR2 SQIVND (reference sequence). J gave up 2 bases and V 3 bases, and 4 bases lay outside the gene matches.